This TCR beta chain was sequenced for a study of cytomegalovirus exposure and HLA in healthy donors. Study-level background: T cells numbering about 179 million yielded 100 million to 120 million unique TCR beta sequences in an earlier analysis.

Study results and limitations: Researchers catalogued roughly 170 TCR beta chains as cytomegalovirus-associated. Presence/absence analyses assumed roughly uniform sequencing depth across donors.

With 60 Vbeta and 13 Jbeta primers, the PCR was carried out. TCRdb's copy holds only in-frame clones and misses some; the assay was immunoSEQ multiplex PCR. The data show roughly 200,000 clones, approximately 84% seen once. The CDR3 contains 16 residues. Germline values: CDR1 SGHRS, CDR2 YFSETQ. With V trimmed by 4 bases and J by 2 bases, 9 bases remained unmatched. Of note for this clone: Its antigen is not identified.

Material: PBMCs. The chain joins TRBV5-1 to TRBJ2-3; 8 bases fit TRBD1. The clonotype comes from a female donor in good health and CMV-seronegative. CDR3 nucleotides: TGCGCCAGCAGCATTAACGGACAGGGCGACACAGATACGCAGTATTTT. Its protein product is CASSINGQGDTDTQYF.